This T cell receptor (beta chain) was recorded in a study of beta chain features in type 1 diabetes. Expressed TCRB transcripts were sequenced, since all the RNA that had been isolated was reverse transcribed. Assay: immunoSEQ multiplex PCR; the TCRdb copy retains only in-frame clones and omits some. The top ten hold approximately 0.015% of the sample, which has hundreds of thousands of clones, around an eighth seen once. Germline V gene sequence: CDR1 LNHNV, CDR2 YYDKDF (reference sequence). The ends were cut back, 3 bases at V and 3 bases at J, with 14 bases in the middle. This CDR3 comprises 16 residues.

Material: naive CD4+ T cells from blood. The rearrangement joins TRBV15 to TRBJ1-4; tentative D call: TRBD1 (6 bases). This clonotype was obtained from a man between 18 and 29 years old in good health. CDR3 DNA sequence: TGTGCCACCAGCAGCCAACAGGGCCGGTCTAATGAAAAACTGTTTTTT. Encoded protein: CATSSQQGRSNEKLFF.